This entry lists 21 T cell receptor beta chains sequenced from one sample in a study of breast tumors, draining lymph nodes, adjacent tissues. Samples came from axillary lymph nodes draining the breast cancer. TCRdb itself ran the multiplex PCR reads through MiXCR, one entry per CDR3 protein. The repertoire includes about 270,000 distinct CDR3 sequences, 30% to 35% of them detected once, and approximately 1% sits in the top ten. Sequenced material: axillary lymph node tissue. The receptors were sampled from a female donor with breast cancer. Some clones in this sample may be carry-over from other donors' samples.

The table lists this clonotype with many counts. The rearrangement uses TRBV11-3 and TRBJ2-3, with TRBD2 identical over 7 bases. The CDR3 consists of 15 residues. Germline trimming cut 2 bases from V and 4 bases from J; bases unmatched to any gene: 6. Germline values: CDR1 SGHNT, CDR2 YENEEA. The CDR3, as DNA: TGTGCCAGCAGCTTAATCGTGCTAGCGGCAGATACGCAGTATTTT. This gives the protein CASSLIVLAADTQYF.

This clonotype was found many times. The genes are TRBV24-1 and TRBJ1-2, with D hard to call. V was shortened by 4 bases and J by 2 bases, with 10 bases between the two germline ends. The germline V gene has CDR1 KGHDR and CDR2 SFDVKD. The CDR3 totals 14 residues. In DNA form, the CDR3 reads TGTGCCACCAGTGAGGCGGGCCGAAACTATGGCTACACCTTC. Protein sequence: CATSEAGRNYGYTF.

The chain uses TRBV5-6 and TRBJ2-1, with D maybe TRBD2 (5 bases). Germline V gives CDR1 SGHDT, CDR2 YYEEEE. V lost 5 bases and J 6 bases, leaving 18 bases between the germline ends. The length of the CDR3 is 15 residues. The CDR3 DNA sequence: TGTGCCAGCAGTCCCGGGGTATACAGTGGCAATGAGCAGTTCTTC. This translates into CASSPGVYSGNEQFF.

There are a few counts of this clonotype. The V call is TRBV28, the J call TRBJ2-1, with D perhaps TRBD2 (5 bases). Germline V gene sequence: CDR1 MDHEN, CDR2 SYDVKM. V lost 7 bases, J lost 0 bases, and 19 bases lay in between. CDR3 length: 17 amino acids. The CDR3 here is CASNPSGFGSSYNEQFF. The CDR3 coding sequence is TGTGCCAGCAACCCCTCGGGGTTTGGCAGCTCCTACAATGAGCAGTTCTTC.

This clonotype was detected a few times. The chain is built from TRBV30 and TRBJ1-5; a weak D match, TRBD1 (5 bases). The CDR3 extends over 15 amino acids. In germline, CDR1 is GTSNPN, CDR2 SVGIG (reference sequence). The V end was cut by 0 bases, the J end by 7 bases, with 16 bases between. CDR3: CAWSVGRGGHQPQHF. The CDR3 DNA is TGTGCCTGGAGTGTGGGCCGGGGGGGTCACCAGCCCCAGCATTTT.

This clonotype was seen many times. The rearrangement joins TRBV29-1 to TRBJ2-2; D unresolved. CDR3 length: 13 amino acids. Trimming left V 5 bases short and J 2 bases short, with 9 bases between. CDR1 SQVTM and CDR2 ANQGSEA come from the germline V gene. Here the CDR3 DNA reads TGCAGCGTTCGAAACGGAAACACCGGGGAGCTGTTTTTT. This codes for CSVRNGNTGELFF.

CDR3 DNA: TGCAGTGCTAGAGATCGGGGAGCGGGGGACACAGATACGCAGTATTTT. This sequence encodes CSARDRGAGDTDTQYF. The genes are TRBV20-1 and TRBJ2-3, with 8 bases identical to TRBD2. The CDR3 has 16 amino acids. Germline values: CDR1 DFQATT, CDR2 SNEGSKA (reference sequence). J was trimmed by 2 bases and V by 0 bases; bases with no gene match: 7.

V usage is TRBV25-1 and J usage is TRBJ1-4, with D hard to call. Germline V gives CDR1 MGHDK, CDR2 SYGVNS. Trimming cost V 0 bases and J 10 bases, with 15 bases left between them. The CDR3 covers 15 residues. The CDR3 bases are TGTGCCAGCAGTGAATATATAGCGGGAGTCGGAAAACTGTTTTTT. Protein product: CASSEYIAGVGKLFF.

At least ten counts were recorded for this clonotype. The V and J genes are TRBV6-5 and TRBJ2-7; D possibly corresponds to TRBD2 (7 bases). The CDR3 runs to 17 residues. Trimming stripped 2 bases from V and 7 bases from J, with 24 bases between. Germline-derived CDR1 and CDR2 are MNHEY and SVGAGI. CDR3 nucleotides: TGTGCCAGCAGTTACCCAGCGGGCGGGGGCGAGTTCGGTGAGCAGTACTTC. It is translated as CASSYPAGGGEFGEQYF.

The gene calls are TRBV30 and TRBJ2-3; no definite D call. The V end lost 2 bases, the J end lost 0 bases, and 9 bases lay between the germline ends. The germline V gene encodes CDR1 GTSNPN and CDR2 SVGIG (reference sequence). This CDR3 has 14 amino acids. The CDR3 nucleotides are TGTGCCTGGAGTTATGAAGTAAGCACAGATACGCAGTATTTT. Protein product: CAWSYEVSTDTQYF.

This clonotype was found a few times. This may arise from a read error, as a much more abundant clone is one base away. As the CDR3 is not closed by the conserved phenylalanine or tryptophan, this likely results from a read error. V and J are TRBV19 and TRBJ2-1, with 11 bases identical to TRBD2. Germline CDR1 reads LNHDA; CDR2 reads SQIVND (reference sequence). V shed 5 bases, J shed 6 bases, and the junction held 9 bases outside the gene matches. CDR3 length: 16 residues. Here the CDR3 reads CASSPGLAGGINEQFS. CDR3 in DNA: TGTGCCAGTAGTCCAGGGCTAGCGGGAGGCATCAATGAGCAGTTCTCC.

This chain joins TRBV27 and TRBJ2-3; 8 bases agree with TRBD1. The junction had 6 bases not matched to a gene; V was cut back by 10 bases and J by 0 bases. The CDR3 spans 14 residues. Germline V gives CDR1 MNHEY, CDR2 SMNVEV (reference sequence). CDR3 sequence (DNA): TGTGCCACTACCGGACAGGGCAGCACAGATACGCAGTATTTT. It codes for CATTGQGSTDTQYF.

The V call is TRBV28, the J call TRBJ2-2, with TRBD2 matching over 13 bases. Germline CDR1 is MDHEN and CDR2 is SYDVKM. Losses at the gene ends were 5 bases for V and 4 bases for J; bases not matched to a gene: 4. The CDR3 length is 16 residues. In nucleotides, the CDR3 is TGTGCCAGCAGTCGTCGGACTAGCGGGAGCACCGGGGAGCTGTTTTTT. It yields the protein CASSRRTSGSTGELFF.

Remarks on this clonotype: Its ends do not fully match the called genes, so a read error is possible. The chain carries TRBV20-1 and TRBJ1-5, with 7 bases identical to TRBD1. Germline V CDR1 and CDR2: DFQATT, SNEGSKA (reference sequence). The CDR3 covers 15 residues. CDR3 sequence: CSARGGWSYNEPQHF. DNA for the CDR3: TGCAGTGCCAGGGGGGGATGGTCCTACAATGAGCCCCAGCATTTT.

The CDR3 sequence: CASSVGDSKLLTF. The CDR3 nucleotides read TGTGCCAGCAGCGTAGGGGACAGCAAACTCCTGACTTTC. The chain carries TRBV9 and TRBJ2-6; 7 bases fit TRBD1. The germline V gene encodes CDR1 SGDLS and CDR2 YYNGEE. Trimming removed 0 bases from V and 14 bases from J; junction bases left unmatched: 5. This CDR3 is built from 13 residues. Full variable domain (remainder filled in from reference TRBV9 and TRBJ2-6): DSGVTQTPKHLITATGQRVTLRCSPRSGDLSVYWYQQSLDQGLQFLIQYYNGEERAKGNILERFSAQQFPDLHSELNLSSLELGDSALYFCASSVGDSKLLTFGAGSRLTVL.

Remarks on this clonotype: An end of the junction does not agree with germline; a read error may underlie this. The CDR3: CASSHSDAGDRHEKLFF. For the CDR3, the DNA is TGTGCCAGCAGTCACTCGGACGCTGGTGACAGGCATGAAAAACTGTTTTTT. This chain joins TRBV6-6 and TRBJ1-4; D perhaps matches TRBD1 (6 bases). The CDR3 runs 17 residues. In germline, CDR1 is MNHNY, CDR2 SVGAGI (reference sequence).

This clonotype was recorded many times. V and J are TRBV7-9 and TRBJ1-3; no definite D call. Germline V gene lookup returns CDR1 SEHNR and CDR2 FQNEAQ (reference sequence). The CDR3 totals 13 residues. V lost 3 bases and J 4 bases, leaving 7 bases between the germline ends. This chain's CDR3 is CASSFMTGNTIYF. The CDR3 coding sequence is TGTGCCAGCAGCTTTATGACCGGAAACACCATATATTTT.

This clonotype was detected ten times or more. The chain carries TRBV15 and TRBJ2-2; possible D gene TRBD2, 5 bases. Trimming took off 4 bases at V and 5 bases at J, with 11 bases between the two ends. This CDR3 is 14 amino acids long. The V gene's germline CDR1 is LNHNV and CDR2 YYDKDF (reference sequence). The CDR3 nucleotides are TGTGCCACCAGCATCGGACTCGCGACCGGGGAGCTGTTTTTT. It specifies CATSIGLATGELFF.

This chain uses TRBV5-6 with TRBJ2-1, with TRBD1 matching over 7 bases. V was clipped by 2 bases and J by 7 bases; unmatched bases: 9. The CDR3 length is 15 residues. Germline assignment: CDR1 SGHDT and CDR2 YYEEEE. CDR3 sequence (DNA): TGTGCCAGCAGCTTAACAGGGGCCGGGTGGAATGAGCAGTTCTTC. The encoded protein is CASSLTGAGWNEQFF. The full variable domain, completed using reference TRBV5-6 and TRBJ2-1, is DAGVTQSPTHLIKTRGQQVTLRCSPKSGHDTVSWYQQALGQGPQFIFQYYEEEERQRGNFPDRFSGHQFPNYSSELNVNALLLGDSALYLCASSLTGAGWNEQFFGPGTRLTVL.

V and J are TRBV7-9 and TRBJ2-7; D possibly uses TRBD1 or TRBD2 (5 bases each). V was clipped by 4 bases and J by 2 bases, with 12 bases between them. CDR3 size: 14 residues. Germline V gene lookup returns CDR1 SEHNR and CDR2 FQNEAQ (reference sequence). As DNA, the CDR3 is TGTGCCAGCAGCTCCAAGGGGACGACCTACGAGCAGTACTTC. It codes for CASSSKGTTYEQYF.

CDR3 DNA sequence: TGTGCCAGCACCCCCGGGTCTGGCAGCCAGAACACTGAAGCTTTCTTT. Protein product: CASTPGSGSQNTEAFF. The gene calls are TRBV12-3 or TRBV12-4 and TRBJ1-1; D gene ambiguous. The CDR3 is 16 residues long. Trimming stripped 7 bases from V and 1 base from J, with 19 bases between.